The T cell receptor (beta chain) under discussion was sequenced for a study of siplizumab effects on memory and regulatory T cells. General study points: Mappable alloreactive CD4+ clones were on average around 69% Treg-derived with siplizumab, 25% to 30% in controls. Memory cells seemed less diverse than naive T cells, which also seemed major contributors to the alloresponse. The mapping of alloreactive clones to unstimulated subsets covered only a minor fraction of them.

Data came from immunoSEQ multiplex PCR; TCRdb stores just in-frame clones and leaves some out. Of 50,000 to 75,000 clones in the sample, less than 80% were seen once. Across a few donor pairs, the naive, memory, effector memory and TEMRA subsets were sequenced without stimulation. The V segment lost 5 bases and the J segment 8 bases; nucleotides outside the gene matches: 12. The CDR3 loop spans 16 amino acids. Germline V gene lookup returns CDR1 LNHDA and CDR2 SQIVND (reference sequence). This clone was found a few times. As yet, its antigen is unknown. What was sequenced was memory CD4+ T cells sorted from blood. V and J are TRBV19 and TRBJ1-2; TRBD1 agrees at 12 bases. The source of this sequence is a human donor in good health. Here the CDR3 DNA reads TGTGCCAGTAGTCCGGGACAGGGGGCGTCAATGGGCGGCTACACCTTC. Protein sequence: CASSPGQGASMGGYTF. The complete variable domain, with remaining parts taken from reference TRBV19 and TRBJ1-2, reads DGGITQSPKYLFRKEGQNVTLSCEQNLNHDAMYWYRQDPGQGLRLIYYSQIVNDFQKGDIAEGYSVSREKKESFPLTVTSAQKNPTAFYLCASSPGQGASMGGYTFGSGTRLTVV.